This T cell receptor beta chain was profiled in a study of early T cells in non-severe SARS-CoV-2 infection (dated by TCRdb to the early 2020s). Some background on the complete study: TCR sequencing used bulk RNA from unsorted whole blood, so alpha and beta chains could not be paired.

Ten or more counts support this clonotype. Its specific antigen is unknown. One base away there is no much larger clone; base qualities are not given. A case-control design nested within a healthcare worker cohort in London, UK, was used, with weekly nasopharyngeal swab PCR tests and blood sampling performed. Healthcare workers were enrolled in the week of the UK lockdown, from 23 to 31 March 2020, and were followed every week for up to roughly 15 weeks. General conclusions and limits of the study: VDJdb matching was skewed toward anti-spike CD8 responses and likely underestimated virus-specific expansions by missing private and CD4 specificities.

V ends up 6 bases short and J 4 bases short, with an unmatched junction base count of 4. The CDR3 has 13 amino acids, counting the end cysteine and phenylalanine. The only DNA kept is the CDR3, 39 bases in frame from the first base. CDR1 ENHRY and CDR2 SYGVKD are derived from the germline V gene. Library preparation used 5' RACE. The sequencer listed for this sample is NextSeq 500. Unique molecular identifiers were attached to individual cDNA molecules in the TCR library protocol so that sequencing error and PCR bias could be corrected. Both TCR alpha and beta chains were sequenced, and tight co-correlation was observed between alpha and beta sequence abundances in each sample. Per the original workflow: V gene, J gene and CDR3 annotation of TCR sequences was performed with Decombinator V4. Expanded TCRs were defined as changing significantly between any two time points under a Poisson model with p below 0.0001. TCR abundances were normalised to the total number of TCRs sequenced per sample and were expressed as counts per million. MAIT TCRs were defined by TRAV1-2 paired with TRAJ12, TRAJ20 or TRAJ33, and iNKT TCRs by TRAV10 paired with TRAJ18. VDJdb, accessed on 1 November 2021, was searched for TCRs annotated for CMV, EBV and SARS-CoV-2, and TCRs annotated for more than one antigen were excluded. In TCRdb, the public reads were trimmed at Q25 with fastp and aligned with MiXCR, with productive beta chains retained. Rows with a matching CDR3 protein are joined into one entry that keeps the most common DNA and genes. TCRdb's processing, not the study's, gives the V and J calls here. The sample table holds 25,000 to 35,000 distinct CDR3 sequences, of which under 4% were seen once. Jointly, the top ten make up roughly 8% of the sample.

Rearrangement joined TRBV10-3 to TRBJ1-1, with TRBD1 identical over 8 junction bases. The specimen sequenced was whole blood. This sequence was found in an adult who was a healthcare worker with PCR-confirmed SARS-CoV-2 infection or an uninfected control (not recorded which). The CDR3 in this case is CAIRTGVSTEAFF. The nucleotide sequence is TGTGCCATCAGGACAGGGGTAAGCACTGAAGCTTTCTTT.